Listed here are 14 T cell receptor beta chains from one sample, sequenced in a study of shared clonotypes between healthy human individuals. Sequenced by immunoSEQ multiplex PCR; TCRdb stores in-frame clones only, minus some. This table has millions of clones, about 95% appearing once. CD45RO-negative, CCR7-positively selected cells formed the naive CD8 fraction, excluding terminally differentiated effector memory CD45RA+ cells. Sequences were obtained from naive CD8+ T cells sorted from blood. The source of these receptors is a man between 18 and 35 years old in good health.

The chain recombines TRBV10-3 with TRBJ1-4; D may be TRBD1 (5 bases). CDR3 length: 14 amino acids. The V and J ends lost 10 bases and 3 bases respectively, with 15 bases between them. Germline V CDR1 and CDR2: ENHRY, SYGVKD. CDR3 coding DNA: TGTGCCACCAATTTTGACAGTTCTAATGAAAAACTGTTTTTT. Amino acids: CATNFDSSNEKLFF.

The CDR3 bases are TGCGCCAGCAGCCAAGAATGGGGTTTTGGGTTCGAGGGTCGGGGAACCGGGGAGCTGTTTTTT. Translating it yields CASSQEWGFGFEGRGTGELFF. The chain joins TRBV4-3 to TRBJ2-2, with D possibly TRBD2 on 5 matching bases. The CDR3 spans 21 residues. V dropped 0 bases and J dropped 5 bases, with 28 bases sitting between them. Germline V gene sequence: CDR1 LGHNA, CDR2 YSLEER.

The rearrangement joins TRBV13 to TRBJ1-1; 8 bases are shared with TRBD1. CDR1 PRHDT and CDR2 FYEKMQ come from the germline V gene (reference sequence). After removal of 5 bases from V and 2 bases from J, the junction contained 13 bases not matched to a gene. This CDR3 region has 17 residues. The CDR3 here is CASSPQGAWDHNTEAFF. The CDR3 nucleotides read TGTGCCAGCAGCCCGCAGGGGGCGTGGGACCACAACACTGAAGCTTTCTTT.

This chain's CDR3 is CASSLSEAYEQYF. DNA of the CDR3: TGTGCCAGCAGTTTATCTGAGGCCTACGAGCAGTACTTC. The V call is TRBV28, the J call TRBJ2-7, with D hard to call. The CDR3 has 13 amino acids. Per germline, CDR1 MDHEN and CDR2 SYDVKM. Trimming shortened V by 1 base and J by 2 bases, and 6 bases separated the two germline ends.

The CDR3 region has the DNA TGTGCCAGCAGCCCCACCTTCACAGATACGCAGTATTTT. Protein product: CASSPTFTDTQYF. V usage is TRBV5-6 and J usage is TRBJ2-3; D is ambiguous. CDR3 length: 13 residues. V lost 4 bases, J lost 2 bases, and 8 bases lay in between. The germline V gene encodes CDR1 SGHDT and CDR2 YYEEEE. Supplemented by reference TRBV5-6 and TRBJ2-3, the full variable domain reads DAGVTQSPTHLIKTRGQQVTLRCSPKSGHDTVSWYQQALGQGPQFIFQYYEEEERQRGNFPDRFSGHQFPNYSSELNVNALLLGDSALYLCASSPTFTDTQYFGPGTRLTVL.

The chain carries TRBV21-1 and TRBJ1-2; TRBD1 reflects the table's D call only, with no check against the DNA. TRBV21-1 is a pseudogene. There are 18 residues in the CDR3. The CDR3 spells CASSKALSGTTVNYGYTF. The CDR3, as DNA: TGTGCCAGCAGCAAAGCGCTTTCGGGTACGACAGTTAACTATGGCTACACCTTC.

This chain joins TRBV7-9 and TRBJ2-1; either TRBD1 or TRBD2 may supply D (6 bases each). The CDR3 contains 15 residues. V was cut by 7 bases and J by 2 bases, with 15 bases left in between. Germline V lookup: CDR1 SEHNR, CDR2 FQNEAQ (reference sequence). The CDR3 sequence: CASTEGRGAYNEQFF. CDR3 sequence (DNA): TGTGCCAGCACGGAGGGTAGGGGGGCCTACAATGAGCAGTTCTTC.

This chain connects TRBV19 to TRBJ2-2; 10 positions agree with TRBD1. V was clipped by 3 bases and J by 4 bases; unmatched bases: 5. The CDR3 contains 16 residues. From germline, CDR1 is LNHDA and CDR2 SQIVND (reference sequence). As DNA, the CDR3 is TGTGCCAGTAGTATCAGACAGGGGGCGCCCACCGGGGAGCTGTTTTTT. Translating it yields CASSIRQGAPTGELFF.

The chain uses TRBV29-1 and TRBJ2-7; 7 positions agree with TRBD1. CDR3 length: 14 residues. Germline loops: CDR1 SQVTM, CDR2 ANQGSEA. The V and J ends lost 5 bases and 3 bases, in that order; junction bases with no gene match: 10. The CDR3 region is CSVRTGVVLYEQYF. The CDR3 region has the DNA TGCAGCGTTCGCACAGGGGTGGTTCTCTACGAGCAGTACTTC.

The chain joins TRBV5-3 to TRBJ2-4; TRBD2 is a possible D gene (6 bases). TRBV5-3 is identified as an open reading frame with a role that is uncertain. Trimming stripped 2 bases from V and 5 bases from J, with 29 bases between. This CDR3 has 20 amino acids. As DNA, the CDR3 is TGTGCCAGAAGCTTAACGGGACTTAGGGAGGCCCGGCCAAGGGAAAACATTCAGTACTTC. It codes for CARSLTGLREARPRENIQYF.

This chain joins TRBV27 and TRBJ2-2; TRBD1 agrees at 7 bases. The trim removed 4 bases at V and 2 bases at J, leaving 1 base unmatched. The CDR3 contains 14 residues. Germline CDR1 reads MNHEY; CDR2 reads SMNVEV (reference sequence). CDR3 in amino acids: CASSWDRNTGELFF. CDR3 DNA sequence: TGTGCCAGCAGTTGGGACAGAAACACCGGGGAGCTGTTTTTT.

This chain uses TRBV9 with TRBJ2-3, with D tentatively TRBD2 (5 bases). Germline CDR1 and CDR2: SGDLS and YYNGEE. This CDR3 region has 14 residues. Between the trimmed V and J ends, which lost 4 bases and 0 bases, there was a span of 9 bases. This CDR3 reads CASSSWTSTDTQYF. CDR3 nucleotides: TGTGCCAGCAGCTCCTGGACTAGCACAGATACGCAGTATTTT.

The chain has TRBV6-1 and TRBJ2-1; D is perhaps TRBD2 (5 bases). This CDR3 comprises 15 residues. V dropped 5 bases and J dropped 8 bases, with 19 bases sitting between them. The germline V gene encodes CDR1 MNHNS and CDR2 SASEGT. The CDR3 region is CASSPRDYGSYEQFF. The CDR3 coding sequence is TGTGCCAGCAGTCCCCGGGATTACGGGTCGTATGAGCAGTTCTTC.

V and J are TRBV30 and TRBJ1-1, with TRBD1 as a possible D gene (6 bases). Germline assignment: CDR1 GTSNPN and CDR2 SVGIG (reference sequence). Trimming stripped 1 base from V and 11 bases from J, with 11 bases between. The CDR3 sequence is 11 residues long. In DNA, the CDR3 is TGTGCCTGGAGTGCCGGGACAACGGCTTTCTTT. It codes for CAWSAGTTAFF.